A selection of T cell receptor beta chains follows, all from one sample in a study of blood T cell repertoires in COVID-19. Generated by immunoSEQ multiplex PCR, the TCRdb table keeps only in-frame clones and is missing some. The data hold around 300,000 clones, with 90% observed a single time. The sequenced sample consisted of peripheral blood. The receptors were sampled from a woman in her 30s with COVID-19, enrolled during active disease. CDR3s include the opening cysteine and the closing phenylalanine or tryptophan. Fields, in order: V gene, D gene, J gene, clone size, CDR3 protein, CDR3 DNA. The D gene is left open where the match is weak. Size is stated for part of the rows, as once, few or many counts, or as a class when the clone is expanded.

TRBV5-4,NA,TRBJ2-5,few,CASSLKSGKQETQYF,TGTGCCAGCAGCTTGAAAAGCGGTAAACAAGAGACCCAGTACTTC
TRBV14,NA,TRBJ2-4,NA,CASSQGTPTQQYF,TGTGCCAGCAGCCAAGGGACTCCAACACAACAGTACTTC
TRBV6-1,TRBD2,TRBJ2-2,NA,CASSDSLRERGGELFF,TGTGCCAGCAGTGATTCTTTGCGGGAGAGAGGCGGGGAGCTGTTTTTT
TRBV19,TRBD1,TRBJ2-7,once,CASSPMQGAFYEQYF,TGTGCCAGTAGTCCCATGCAGGGGGCGTTCTACGAGCAGTACTTC
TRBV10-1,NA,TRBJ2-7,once,CASSSGSYEQYF,TGCGCCAGCAGCAGCGGATCCTACGAGCAGTACTTC
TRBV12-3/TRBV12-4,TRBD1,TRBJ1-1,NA,CASSLNRGYAFF,TGTGCCAGCAGTTTGAACAGGGGTTATGCTTTCTTT
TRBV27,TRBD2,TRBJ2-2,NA,CASTGLAGGLGELFF,TGTGCCAGTACCGGACTAGCGGGAGGACTTGGGGAGCTGTTTTTT
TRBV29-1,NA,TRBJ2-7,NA,CSVEGRGTYEQYF,TGCAGCGTTGAAGGTCGGGGGACCTACGAGCAGTACTTC
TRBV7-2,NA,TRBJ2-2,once,CASSPSRVAGELFF,TGTGCCAGCAGCCCTAGCCGGGTTGCCGGGGAGCTGTTTTTT
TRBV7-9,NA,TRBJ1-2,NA,CASSLIQTYGYTF,TGTGCCAGCAGCTTAATACAGACCTATGGCTACACCTTC
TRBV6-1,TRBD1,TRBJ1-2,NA,CASSHRGTGYTF,TGTGCCAGCAGTCACAGGGGAACTGGCTACACCTTC
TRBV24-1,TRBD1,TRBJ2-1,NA,CATSNPGTGADNEQFF,TGTGCCACCTCCAACCCCGGGACAGGGGCGGACAATGAGCAGTTCTTC
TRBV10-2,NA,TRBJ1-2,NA,CASLQTAHYGYTF,TGCGCCAGCCTACAGACAGCCCACTATGGCTACACCTTC
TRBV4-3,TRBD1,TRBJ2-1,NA,CASSQDGTGSGNEQFF,TGCGCCAGCAGCCAAGATGGGACAGGGTCAGGGAATGAGCAGTTCTTC
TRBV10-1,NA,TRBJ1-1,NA,CASSELRGGGTEAFF,TGCGCCAGCAGTGAGCTCCGGGGGGGCGGGACTGAAGCTTTCTTT
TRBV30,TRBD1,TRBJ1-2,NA,CAWSVGRGQDNYGYTF,TGTGCCTGGAGTGTAGGTAGGGGACAGGACAACTATGGCTACACCTTC
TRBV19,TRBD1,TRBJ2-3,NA,CASSTFYRGTTDTQYF,TGTGCCAGTAGTACCTTTTACAGGGGGACCACAGATACGCAGTATTTT
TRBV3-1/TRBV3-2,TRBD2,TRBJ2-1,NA,CASSQGLVGRVHRPSYNEQFF,TGTGCCAGCAGCCAAGGACTAGTCGGGAGGGTCCATCGCCCCTCCTACAATGAGCAGTTCTTC
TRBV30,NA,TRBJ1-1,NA,CAWNRAGTEAFF,TGTGCCTGGAACCGCGCGGGGACTGAAGCTTTCTTT
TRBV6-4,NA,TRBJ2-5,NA,CASSDGPQETQYF,TGTGCCAGCAGTGACGGGCCTCAAGAGACCCAGTACTTC
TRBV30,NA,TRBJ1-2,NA,CAWSVQGPTLF,TGTGCCTGGAGTGTACAGGGCCCAACGCTCTTC
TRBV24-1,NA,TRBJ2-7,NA,CATSDYGDEQYF,TGTGCCACCAGTGATTACGGGGACGAGCAGTACTTC
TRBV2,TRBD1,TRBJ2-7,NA,CASSQGQGASYEQYF,TGTGCCAGCAGCCAGGGACAGGGGGCCTCCTACGAGCAGTACTTC
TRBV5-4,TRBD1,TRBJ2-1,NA,CASSPWDRALPNNEQFF,TGTGCCAGCAGCCCCTGGGACAGGGCCCTACCGAACAATGAGCAGTTCTTC
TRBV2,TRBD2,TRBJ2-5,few,CASSDLAGRRKQTQYF,TGTGCCAGCAGTGACCTAGCGGGAAGGCGGAAACAGACCCAGTACTTC
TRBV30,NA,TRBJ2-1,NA,CAWMRSSYNEQFF,TGTGCCTGGATGAGGAGCTCCTACAATGAGCAGTTCTTC
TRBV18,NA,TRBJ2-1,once,CASSPPDLTMVF,TGTGCCAGCTCACCACCGGATCTGACTATGGTCTTC
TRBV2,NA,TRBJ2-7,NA,CASSEARGMDAEQYF,TGTGCCAGCAGTGAAGCTCGGGGAATGGATGCCGAGCAGTACTTC
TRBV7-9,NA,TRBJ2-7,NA,CASSFVGVREQYF,TGTGCCAGCAGCTTCGTAGGGGTGAGGGAGCAGTACTTC
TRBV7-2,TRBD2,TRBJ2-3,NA,CASSQSRLAGADTQYF,TGTGCCAGCAGTCAGAGCCGACTCGCGGGGGCAGATACGCAGTATTTT
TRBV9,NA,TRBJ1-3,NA,CASSNPPGNTIYF,TGTGCCAGCAGCAATCCCCCGGGAAACACCATATATTTT
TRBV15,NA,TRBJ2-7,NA,CATSRDTAYEQYF,TGTGCCACCAGCCGGGACACCGCCTACGAGCAGTACTTC
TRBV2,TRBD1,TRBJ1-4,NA,CASSENRGGEKLFF,TGTGCCAGCAGTGAAAACAGGGGAGGCGAAAAACTGTTTTTT
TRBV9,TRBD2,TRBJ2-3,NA,CASSVVIGEPTSENTDTQYF,TGTGCCAGCAGCGTAGTTATTGGGGAGCCGACTAGCGAAAACACAGATACGCAGTATTTT
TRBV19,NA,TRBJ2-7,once,CASSADGSSYEQYF,TGTGCCAGTAGTGCCGACGGGAGCTCCTACGAGCAGTACTTC
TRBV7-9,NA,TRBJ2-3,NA,CASSLALGHRDTQYF,TGTGCCAGCAGCTTAGCGCTCGGACACCGAGATACGCAGTATTTT
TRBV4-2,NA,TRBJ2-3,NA,CASSQQLAVDTQYF,TGTGCCAGCAGCCAGCAACTAGCTGTAGATACGCAGTATTTT
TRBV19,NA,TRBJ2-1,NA,CASSSGIKSNEQFF,TGTGCCAGTAGTAGCGGGATCAAGTCCAATGAGCAGTTCTTC
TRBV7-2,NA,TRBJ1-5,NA,CASTRRGSNQPQHF,TGTGCCAGCACCCGCCGGGGGAGCAATCAGCCCCAGCATTTT
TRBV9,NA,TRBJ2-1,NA,CASSLGVGDTYYNEQFF,TGTGCCAGCAGCTTAGGAGTTGGGGACACTTACTACAATGAGCAGTTCTTC
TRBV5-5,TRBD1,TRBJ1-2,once,CASSLEGQPFYGYTF,TGTGCCAGCAGCCTGGAGGGACAGCCGTTCTATGGCTACACCTTC
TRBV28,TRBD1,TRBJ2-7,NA,CASKRTGGTYEQYF,TGTGCCAGCAAGAGGACAGGGGGAACCTACGAGCAGTACTTC
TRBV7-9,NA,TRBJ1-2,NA,CASSFTGQSYGYTF,TGTGCCAGCAGCTTTACTGGACAGTCCTATGGCTACACCTTC
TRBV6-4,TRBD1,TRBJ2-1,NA,CASSKTGTGSGNEQFF,TGTGCCAGCAGCAAAACCGGGACAGGGTCAGGCAATGAGCAGTTCTTC
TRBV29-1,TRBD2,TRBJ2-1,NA,CSVAGEATEQFF,TGCAGCGTCGCGGGGGAGGCCACTGAGCAGTTCTTC
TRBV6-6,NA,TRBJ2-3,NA,CASIKEGNTDTQYF,TGTGCCAGCATCAAGGAGGGGAACACAGATACGCAGTATTTT
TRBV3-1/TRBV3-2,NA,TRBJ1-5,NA,CASSQGRRQPQHF,TGTGCCAGCAGCCAGGGCAGGAGGCAGCCCCAGCATTTT
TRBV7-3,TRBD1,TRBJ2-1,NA,CASSLSGTANNEQFF,TGTGCCAGCAGCCTATCCGGGACAGCGAACAATGAGCAGTTCTTC
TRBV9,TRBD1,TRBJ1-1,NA,CASSAGQVNTEAFF,TGTGCCAGCAGCGCCGGACAGGTGAACACTGAAGCTTTCTTT
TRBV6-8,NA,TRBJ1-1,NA,CASTLRGGAALNTEAFF,TGTGCCAGCACCTTGCGGGGGGGCGCTGCCCTGAACACTGAAGCTTTCTTT
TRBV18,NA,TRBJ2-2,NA,CASSPGQIVNTGELFF,TGTGCCAGCTCACCAGGCCAGATTGTGAACACCGGGGAGCTGTTTTTT